This is a list of T cell receptor beta chains from one sample in a study of identical twins. TCRdb reanalysed the 5' RACE reads using MiXCR and keeps one entry per CDR3 protein. The data show roughly 1.6 million distinct CDR3 sequences, with around a third seen just once and over 0.25% held by the top ten. Sequencing input: cord blood. Receptors originate from a newborn girl in good health. Both conserved end residues are trimmed from each CDR3. Each record gives: D gene, V gene, J gene, CDR3 protein. The D gene is left open where the match is weak.

D gene: TRBD2; V gene: TRBV4-1; J gene: TRBJ2-7; CDR3 protein: ASSQVFLAGPPYEQY
D gene: -; V gene: TRBV6-5; J gene: TRBJ1-2; CDR3 protein: ASSPDWTYGYT
D gene: -; V gene: TRBV18; J gene: TRBJ1-1; CDR3 protein: ASSPFPRNTEAF
D gene: TRBD1; V gene: TRBV28; J gene: TRBJ2-4; CDR3 protein: ASSSGTGGKNIQY
D gene: TRBD2; V gene: TRBV7-2; J gene: TRBJ2-3; CDR3 protein: ASSLAPTSGIPYSDHDGVDTQY
D gene: TRBD2; V gene: TRBV29-1; J gene: TRBJ2-1; CDR3 protein: SVAYTSGGNGDEQF
D gene: -; V gene: TRBV14; J gene: TRBJ2-7; CDR3 protein: ASSQGPLASPNEQY
D gene: -; V gene: TRBV5-6; J gene: -; CDR3 protein: ASSLVDGKEQF
D gene: -; V gene: TRBV6-1; J gene: TRBJ1-1; CDR3 protein: ASSEPVFSPAMNTEAF
D gene: -; V gene: TRBV14; J gene: TRBJ1-1; CDR3 protein: ASSQSTRTEAF
D gene: -; V gene: TRBV6-6; J gene: TRBJ2-3; CDR3 protein: ASSYLDYTDTQY
D gene: -; V gene: TRBV25-1; J gene: TRBJ1-1; CDR3 protein: ASSELGIGTEAF
D gene: -; V gene: TRBV2; J gene: TRBJ1-1; CDR3 protein: ASSEWQGHTEAF
D gene: -; V gene: TRBV3-1; J gene: TRBJ2-1; CDR3 protein: ATKPGPLGLTQF
D gene: -; V gene: TRBV2; J gene: TRBJ1-6; CDR3 protein: ASSVGSGYNSPLH
D gene: TRBD2; V gene: TRBV9; J gene: TRBJ2-1; CDR3 protein: ASSVTSGRETQF
D gene: -; V gene: TRBV13; J gene: TRBJ2-7; CDR3 protein: ASSDSQGTSSSYEQY
D gene: TRBD2; V gene: TRBV20-1; J gene: TRBJ2-3; CDR3 protein: SARDSSGVKDTQY
D gene: -; V gene: TRBV2; J gene: TRBJ1-1; CDR3 protein: ASSQTTVNTEAF
D gene: -; V gene: TRBV12-3/TRBV12-4; J gene: TRBJ2-4; CDR3 protein: ASSLGRETGY
D gene: -; V gene: TRBV4-2; J gene: -; CDR3 protein: ASSQDPPIQETQF